This T cell receptor (beta chain) was profiled in a study of neurological immune-mediated disorders. This clonotype was seen at least ten times. Its target is unknown. Each CDR3 protein gets one entry after TCRdb re-called the 5' RACE reads with MiXCR. Found here are about 59,000 distinct CDR3 sequences, more than 9.5% of them singletons; the top ten hold roughly 10%. Study findings and constraints: CDR3 amino acid sequences of expanded clones were not shared across subjects, a result suggesting private repertoires in all groups. The most TCR clonal expansion was seen in HTLV-1-associated myelopathy, whereas the least was seen in multiple sclerosis, below the level in healthy controls.

Unsorted libraries used 2 million PBMCs kept at -80 degrees C. This CDR3 has 12 amino acids. Germline values: CDR1 MNHNS, CDR2 SASEGT. The V gene lost 7 bases and the J gene lost 7 bases, with 14 bases spanning the gap. The V call is TRBV6-1, the J call TRBJ2-7, with TRBD2 as a possible D gene (5 bases). The sample taken for sequencing was PBMCs. The sequence came from a woman aged 55-70 years with HTLV-1-associated myelopathy (HAM/TSP). In DNA form, the CDR3 reads TGTGCCAGCATCCGAGGGCGAGGAGAGCAGTACTTC. The encoded protein is CASIRGRGEQYF.